These 6 T cell receptor beta chains were sequenced from one sample in a study of graft-versus-host responses after intestinal transplantation (dated by TCRdb to the early 2020s). This sample's time point label indicates: cells obtained before transplantation from donor or recipient. In the mixed lymphocyte reactions, roughly 200,000 CFSE-labeled pre-transplant responders were plated with roughly 200,000 irradiated violet-dye-labeled stimulators and cultured for 5 to 7 days. Library creation used the immunoSEQ multiplex PCR assay. TCRdb stores this immuneACCESS table with in-frame sequences only. Part of the clones is absent; in the studies checked, under half of the shortfall reflects unresolved V genes, and no reason is known for the rest. The sample table holds 9,500 to 10,000 clones, of which under 30% were seen once. Of the sample, 6.2% falls within the top ten clones. Material: alloreactive CD8+ T cells from a mixed lymphocyte reaction culture, obtained before intestinal transplant. Interpreted using the paper, the cell subset or site label stands for: CFSE-low proliferating T cells sorted from approximately 6-day pre-transplant mixed lymphocyte reaction (GvH or HvG direction). Source of these receptors: a human patient who received an intestinal transplant.

This clone was observed a few times. V is TRBV6-5 and J is TRBJ2-2, with 7 nucleotides matching TRBD2. The CDR3 extends over 15 amino acids. V was clipped by 5 bases and J by 6 bases; unmatched bases: 9. CDR1 and CDR2 from the germline V gene are MNHEY and SVGAGI. The DNA of the CDR3 is TGTGCCAGCAGTCCCTTGGCGGGGGACTCCGGGGAGCTGTTTTTT. Translating it yields CASSPLAGDSGELFF.

This clone has just a few counts. V is TRBV7-6 and J is TRBJ1-2; 8 nucleotides line up with TRBD1. The junction had 8 bases not matched to a gene; V was cut back by 1 base and J by 13 bases. CDR1 is SGHVS, CDR2 FNYEAQ, per germline. CDR3 length: 13 amino acids. This chain's CDR3 is CASSLDPQGAFTF. DNA of the CDR3: TGTGCCAGCAGCTTAGATCCCCAGGGGGCCTTCACCTTC.

This clone came up a few times. The gene calls are TRBV9 and TRBJ2-3; 9 bases map to TRBD2. Germline V gene sequence: CDR1 SGDLS, CDR2 YYNGEE. The V segment lost 3 bases and the J segment 2 bases; nucleotides outside the gene matches: 1. This CDR3 has 14 residues. CDR3 DNA: TGTGCCAGCAGCGCTAGCGGGGCCACAGATACGCAGTATTTT. Amino acids: CASSASGATDTQYF.

The chain links TRBV6-5 to TRBJ2-1; D call uncertain. The germline CDR1 and CDR2 sequences are MNHEY and SVGAGI. Trimming stripped 4 bases from V and 8 bases from J, with 15 bases between. This CDR3 contains 14 residues. The CDR3 reads CASSFSDLPDEQFF. The CDR3 bases are TGTGCCAGCAGTTTCAGCGACCTCCCTGATGAGCAGTTCTTC.

There are a few counts of this clone. This chain connects TRBV7-9 to TRBJ1-2; D call uncertain. In germline, CDR1 is SEHNR, CDR2 FQNEAQ (reference sequence). The CDR3 length is 15 residues. Trimming left V 3 bases short and J 2 bases short, with 13 bases between. The CDR3 protein is CASSFGGSGNYGYTF. The CDR3 region has the DNA TGTGCCAGCAGCTTTGGTGGGTCGGGGAACTATGGCTACACCTTC.

Sample share makes this clone medium-sized. V usage is TRBV6-6 and J usage is TRBJ2-7; perhaps TRBD2 as D (5 bases). This CDR3 comprises 14 residues. Germline-derived CDR1 and CDR2 are MNHNY and SVGAGI (reference sequence). Between the trimmed V and J ends, which lost 7 bases and 5 bases, there was a span of 18 bases. The CDR3 nucleotides read TGTGCCAGCACCAAGAGGGTGTGGTTCCACGAGCAGTACTTC. Translated: CASTKRVWFHEQYF.